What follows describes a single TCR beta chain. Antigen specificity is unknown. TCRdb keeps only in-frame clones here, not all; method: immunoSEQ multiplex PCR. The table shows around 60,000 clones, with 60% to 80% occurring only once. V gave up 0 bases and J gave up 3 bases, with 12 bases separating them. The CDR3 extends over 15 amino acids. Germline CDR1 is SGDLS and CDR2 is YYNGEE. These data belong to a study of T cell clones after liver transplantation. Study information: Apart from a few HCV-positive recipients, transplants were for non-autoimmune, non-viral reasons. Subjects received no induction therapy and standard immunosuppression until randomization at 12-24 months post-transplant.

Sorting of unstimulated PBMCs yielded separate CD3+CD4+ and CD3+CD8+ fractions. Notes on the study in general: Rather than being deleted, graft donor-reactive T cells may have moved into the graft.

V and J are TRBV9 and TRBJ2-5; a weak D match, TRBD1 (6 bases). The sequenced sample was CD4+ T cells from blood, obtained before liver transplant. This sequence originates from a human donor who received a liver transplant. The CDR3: CASSVASGTKETQYF. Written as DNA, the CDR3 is TGTGCCAGCAGCGTAGCGTCCGGGACAAAAGAGACCCAGTACTTC.